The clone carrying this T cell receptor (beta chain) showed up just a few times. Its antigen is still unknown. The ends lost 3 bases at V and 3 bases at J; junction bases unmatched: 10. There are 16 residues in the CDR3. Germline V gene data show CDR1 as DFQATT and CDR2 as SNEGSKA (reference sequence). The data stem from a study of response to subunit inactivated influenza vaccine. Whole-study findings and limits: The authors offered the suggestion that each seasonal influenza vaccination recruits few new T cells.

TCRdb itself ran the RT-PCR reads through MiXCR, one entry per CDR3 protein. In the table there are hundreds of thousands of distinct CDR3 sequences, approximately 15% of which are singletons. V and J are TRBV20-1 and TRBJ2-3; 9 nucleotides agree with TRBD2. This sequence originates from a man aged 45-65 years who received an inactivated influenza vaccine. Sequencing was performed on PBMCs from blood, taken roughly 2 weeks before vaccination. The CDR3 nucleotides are TGCAGTGCTAGGACCCCTGGCGGGGGGGCAACAGATACGCAGTATTTT. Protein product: CSARTPGGGATDTQYF.